The clone carrying this T cell receptor (beta chain) was observed a few times. The sample is drawn from a study of identical twins. Each CDR3 protein is one row after TCRdb ran MiXCR on the 5' RACE reads. The sample yields 250,000 to 350,000 distinct CDR3 sequences, about 8.1% seen once. The CDR3 covers 17 residues. Per germline, CDR1 SGHRS and CDR2 YFSETQ. V was cut by 1 base and J by 2 bases, with 13 bases left in between. These records were also assigned to another study, of yellow fever vaccine responses in identical twins.

The TCR originated in a woman between 18 and 30 years old in good health. Sequencing used memory (CD45RO+) T cells sorted from blood. This chain uses TRBV5-1 with TRBJ2-6; tentative D call: TRBD1 (5 bases). The chain's CDR3 is CASSLFAQGPGANVLTF. The CDR3, as DNA: TGCGCCAGCAGCTTGTTCGCCCAGGGCCCTGGGGCCAACGTCCTGACTTTC.